This T cell receptor (beta chain) was found in a study of blood T cells in healthy people across ages. Study-wide background: There was about one barcoded beta molecule captured by template switching per two T cells. Study findings and constraints: Naive CD4+ cells and diversity were both higher in long-lived donors than in aged donors.

The J segment lost 6 bases and the V segment lost 6 bases, leaving 10 bases of the junction unmatched. Germline loops: CDR1 MDHEN, CDR2 SYDVKM. This CDR3 spans 15 amino acids. The use of a sample-barcoded 5' primer and a J-beta primer mix characterized a second PCR of roughly 7 to 11 cycles. TCRdb reprocessed the 5' RACE reads with MiXCR, giving one entry per CDR3 protein. The sample lists 1,100,000 or so distinct CDR3 sequences; less than 50% were seen once. Each sample yielded at least 5 micrograms of PBMC total RNA. Concerning this clonotype itself: As yet, its antigen is unknown.

The rearrangement joins TRBV28 to TRBJ2-5; 10 nucleotides match TRBD2. This sequence originates from a woman aged 60-75 years in good health. Material for sequencing was blood. The CDR3 DNA is TGTGCCAGCAGACTTCAGCGGGAGGGCCGGAAGACCCAGTACTTC. It yields the protein CASRLQREGRKTQYF.